The 22 T cell receptor beta chains below come from one sample, sequenced in a study of human T cells and chemical hapten exposure. TCRdb redid the calling of the RACE reads with MiXCR, one entry per CDR3 protein. The sample yields roughly 96,000 distinct CDR3 sequences, 9.3% seen once. Time point described: patch test 2, 6 weeks after DPC sensitization. Treatment reported: therapeutic diphenylcyclopropenone sensitization with weekly scalp DPC. The input for sequencing was whole blood, taken in connection with sensitization to the hapten diphenylcyclopropenone (DPC). These receptors were collected from a woman between 40 and 55 years old with alopecia areata. Some clones in this sample may be carry-over from other donors' samples.

The rearrangement uses TRBV20-1 and TRBJ2-7; maybe TRBD2 (6 bases). Germline V gives CDR1 DFQATT, CDR2 SNEGSKA (reference sequence). With 3 bases removed from V and 4 bases from J, the gap between germline ends came to 13 bases. The CDR3 has 13 amino acids. The chain's CDR3 is CSASGGWGYEQYF. The CDR3, as DNA: TGCAGTGCTAGCGGGGGTTGGGGATACGAGCAGTACTTC.

This chain connects TRBV7-8 to TRBJ2-7; weak D call: TRBD1 (6 bases). Germline V gene data show CDR1 as SGHVS and CDR2 as FQNEAQ. CDR3 length: 13 residues. The V and J ends lost 5 bases and 2 bases respectively, with 10 bases between them. The CDR3 nucleotides are TGTGCCAGCAGCGAAAGGACAGCCTACGAGCAGTACTTC. It translates to CASSERTAYEQYF.

This clonotype was seen only a few times. The rearrangement joins TRBV7-2 to TRBJ2-1; 11 bases are a match to TRBD2. The CDR3 consists of 15 residues. With V trimmed by 4 bases and J by 4 bases, 3 bases remained unmatched. Germline CDR1 and CDR2: SGHTA and FQGNSA. The chain's CDR3 is CASSSTSGVYNEQFF. CDR3 in DNA: TGTGCCAGCAGCTCGACTAGCGGGGTATACAATGAGCAGTTCTTC.

This clonotype was picked up a small number of times. The gene calls are TRBV5-4 and TRBJ2-3; a possible D gene is TRBD1 (5 bases). The germline V gene has CDR1 SGHNT and CDR2 YYREEE (reference sequence). Trimming pared 6 bases from V and 3 bases from J, leaving 11 bases between. This CDR3 has 13 residues. The CDR3 protein is CASNFQGTDTQYF. The CDR3 bases are TGTGCCAGCAATTTTCAGGGAACAGATACGCAGTATTTT.

The CDR3 DNA reads TGTGCCAGCAGTTTGGGGACTTCAAGAGGCGAGCAGTACTTC. It codes for CASSLGTSRGEQYF. J is TRBJ2-7 and V is TRBV12-3 or TRBV12-4; D might be TRBD2 (6 bases). Trimming cost V 3 bases and J 6 bases, with 15 bases left between them. CDR3 length equals 14 residues.

The chain uses TRBV28 and TRBJ1-2; the match to TRBD1 covers 8 bases. The trim removed 10 bases at V and 7 bases at J, leaving 14 bases unmatched. The CDR3 extends over 14 amino acids. The V gene's germline CDR1 is MDHEN and CDR2 SYDVKM. The DNA of the CDR3 is TGTGCCACCTCACGTCAGGGGGCGAAGAGTGGCTACACCTTC. Amino acids: CATSRQGAKSGYTF.

The V and J genes are TRBV27 and TRBJ2-3; TRBD2 agrees at 7 bases. After removal of 7 bases from V and 6 bases from J, the junction contained 4 bases not matched to a gene. The CDR3 length is 12 residues. Germline V gives CDR1 MNHEY, CDR2 SMNVEV (reference sequence). CDR3 coding DNA: TGTGCCAGCAAGGCGGGAGTGGATACGCAGTATTTT. Translation gives CASKAGVDTQYF.

The chain uses TRBV30 and TRBJ2-7, with TRBD2 identical over 8 bases. Germline CDR1 GTSNPN, CDR2 SVGIG (reference sequence). The CDR3 loop spans 16 amino acids. The J segment lost 5 bases and the V segment lost 8 bases, leaving 20 bases of the junction unmatched. This chain's CDR3 is CAAFTGEAGAPHEQYF. DNA for the CDR3: TGTGCCGCGTTTACAGGAGAAGCGGGAGCCCCCCACGAGCAGTACTTC.

This chain connects TRBV6-2 or TRBV6-3 to TRBJ2-5; 7 bases match TRBD1. CDR1 is MNHEY and CDR2 is SVGEGT in the germline V gene. After removal of 7 bases from V and 2 bases from J, the junction contained 10 bases not matched to a gene. There are 15 residues in the CDR3. CDR3 protein: CASTTGQVLQETQYF. CDR3 sequence (DNA): TGTGCCAGCACCACCGGACAGGTGCTTCAAGAGACCCAGTACTTC.

This clonotype was counted ten times or more. This chain links TRBV20-1 with TRBJ2-1, with 10 bases matching TRBD2. CDR1 and CDR2 (germline): DFQATT, SNEGSKA (reference sequence). There are 16 residues in the CDR3. Trimming at V came to 4 bases and at J to 0 bases, leaving 6 bases not matched to a gene. CDR3 protein: CSAKGASGSSYNEQFF. The CDR3 nucleotides read TGCAGTGCTAAGGGGGCTAGCGGGAGCTCCTACAATGAGCAGTTCTTC.

The V and J genes are TRBV2 and TRBJ2-5, with D possibly TRBD2 on 5 matching bases. V was clipped by 3 bases and J by 5 bases, with 16 bases between them. The CDR3 sequence is 15 residues long. Looked up from germline, CDR1 is SNHLY and CDR2 is FYNNEI. Written as DNA, the CDR3 is TGTGCCAGCAGTGAGTTACAGTTAGCGAAGGAGACCCAGTACTTC. Amino acid sequence: CASSELQLAKETQYF.

This clonotype occurred a few times. The chain couples TRBV18 to TRBJ2-3; D gene uncertain. The germline V and J ends were trimmed by 3 bases and 4 bases, with 23 bases remaining between them. Germline V lookup: CDR1 KGHSH, CDR2 LQKENI. The CDR3 spans 18 residues. CDR3 sequence reads: CASSPRRTRAASADTQYF. The CDR3 DNA follows: TGTGCCAGCTCACCCCGACGGACCCGGGCCGCCTCGGCAGATACGCAGTATTTT.

The chain joins TRBV12-3 or TRBV12-4 to TRBJ2-3; the D is unclear. The V and J ends lost 6 bases and 6 bases respectively, with 10 bases between them. This CDR3 is 12 amino acids long. This CDR3 reads CASRGLTDTQYF. The CDR3 DNA follows: TGTGCCAGCAGAGGCCTTACTGATACGCAGTATTTT.

The table lists this clonotype with many counts. DNA of the CDR3: TGTGCCAGCAGCCTTACAGGGGACCCTAAAGAGACCCAGTACTTC. Protein sequence: CASSLTGDPKETQYF. The V call is TRBV5-4, the J call TRBJ2-5, with TRBD1 matching 7 bases. After removal of 4 bases from V and 3 bases from J, the junction contained 9 bases not matched to a gene. Germline CDR1 is SGHNT and CDR2 is YYREEE (reference sequence). CDR3 length: 15 amino acids. Using reference TRBV5-4 and TRBJ2-5 for the parts outside the CDR3, the full variable domain is ETGVTQSPTHLIKTRGQQVTLRCSSQSGHNTVSWYQQALGQGPQFIFQYYREEENGRGNFPPRFSGLQFPNYSSELNVNALELDDSALYLCASSLTGDPKETQYFGPGTRLLVL.

This clonotype was counted many times. The chain is built from TRBV7-9 and TRBJ1-4; D remains ambiguous. The CDR3 runs 13 residues. In germline, CDR1 is SEHNR, CDR2 FQNEAQ (reference sequence). V was trimmed by 5 bases and J by 7 bases, leaving 11 bases between them. CDR3 sequence: CASSPLEREKLFF. The CDR3 DNA reads as TGTGCCAGCAGCCCCCTAGAGCGTGAAAAACTGTTTTTT.

The rearrangement joins TRBV5-1 to TRBJ2-7; perhaps TRBD2 as D (5 bases). This CDR3 has 14 residues. Germline V gene sequence: CDR1 SGHRS, CDR2 YFSETQ. Trimming pared 4 bases from V and 5 bases from J, leaving 16 bases between. The chain's CDR3 is CASSLPGGWDEQYF. The CDR3 DNA reads TGCGCCAGCAGCCTACCTGGAGGATGGGACGAGCAGTACTTC.

This clonotype was recorded at least ten times. Here the CDR3 reads CASGSPIGRTSYEQYF. Here the CDR3 DNA reads TGTGCCAGCGGATCCCCAATTGGCAGAACCTCCTACGAGCAGTACTTC. The chain recombines TRBV12-3 or TRBV12-4 with TRBJ2-7; D unclear. The CDR3 is 16 amino acids. V gave up 8 bases and J gave up 0 bases, with 20 bases separating them.

This clonotype showed up many times. The rearrangement uses TRBV7-9 and TRBJ1-4; 9 bases agree with TRBD1. This CDR3 contains 15 residues. J lost 8 bases, V lost 5 bases, and 9 bases had no gene match. Germline lookup yields CDR1 SEHNR and CDR2 FQNEAQ (reference sequence). CDR3 coding DNA: TGTGCCAGCAGCCCACCGGGACAGGGATCCGAAAAACTGTTTTTT. This encodes CASSPPGQGSEKLFF.

This sequence joins TRBV4-2 and TRBJ1-1; D possibly corresponds to TRBD1 (5 bases). Trimming stripped 4 bases from V and 1 base from J, with 16 bases between. CDR1 LGHNA and CDR2 YNFKEQ come from the germline V gene. The CDR3 loop spans 16 amino acids. CDR3 nucleotides: TGTGCCAGCAGCCCCCCTTACGGGGCTAAGAACACTGAAGCTTTCTTT. Amino acid sequence: CASSPPYGAKNTEAFF.

This clonotype was counted at least ten times. This chain links TRBV2 with TRBJ2-7, with 10 bases aligning to TRBD1. With 4 bases clipped from V and 1 base from J, the junction kept 1 base outside the gene matches. CDR3 length: 14 amino acids. Germline-derived CDR1 and CDR2 are SNHLY and FYNNEI. CDR3 sequence: CASSADRGSYEQYF. CDR3 bases: TGTGCCAGCAGTGCGGACAGGGGGTCCTACGAGCAGTACTTC. The complete variable domain, with remaining parts taken from reference TRBV2 and TRBJ2-7, reads EPEVTQTPSHQVTQMGQEVILRCVPISNHLYFYWYRQILGQKVEFLVSFYNNEISEKSEIFDDQFSVERPDGSNFTLKIRSTKLEDSAMYFCASSADRGSYEQYFGPGTRLTVT.

In DNA form, the CDR3 reads TGTGCCAGCAGTGTACGAGACTCTGGGGCCAACGTCCTGACTTTC. It encodes CASSVRDSGANVLTF. The chain uses TRBV2 and TRBJ2-6, with no clear D. The V gene lost 4 bases and the J gene lost 0 bases, with 7 bases spanning the gap. The length of the CDR3 is 15 residues. Germline CDR1 and CDR2: SNHLY and FYNNEI.

The J gene is TRBJ1-2, the V gene TRBV9, with 8 bases lining up with TRBD1. Germline V lookup: CDR1 SGDLS, CDR2 YYNGEE. J was trimmed by 2 bases and V by 3 bases; bases with no gene match: 6. This CDR3 contains 15 residues. The CDR3, as DNA: TGTGCCAGCAGCGCCGGACAGGGTCTGAACTATGGCTACACCTTC. It encodes CASSAGQGLNYGYTF.